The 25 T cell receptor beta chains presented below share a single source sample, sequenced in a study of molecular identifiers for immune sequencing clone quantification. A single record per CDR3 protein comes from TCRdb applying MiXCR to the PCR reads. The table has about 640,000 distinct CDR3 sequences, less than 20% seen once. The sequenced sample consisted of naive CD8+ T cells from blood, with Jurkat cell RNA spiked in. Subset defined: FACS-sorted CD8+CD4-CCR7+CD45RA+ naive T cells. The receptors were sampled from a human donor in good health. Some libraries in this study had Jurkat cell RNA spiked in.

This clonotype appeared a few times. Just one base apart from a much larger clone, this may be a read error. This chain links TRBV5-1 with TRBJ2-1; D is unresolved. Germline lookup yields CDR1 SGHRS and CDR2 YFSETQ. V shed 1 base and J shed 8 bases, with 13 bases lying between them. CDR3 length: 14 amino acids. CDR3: CASSLLQRIHEQFF. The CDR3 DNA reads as TGCGCCAGCAGCTTGCTTCAGAGAATCCATGAGCAGTTCTTC.

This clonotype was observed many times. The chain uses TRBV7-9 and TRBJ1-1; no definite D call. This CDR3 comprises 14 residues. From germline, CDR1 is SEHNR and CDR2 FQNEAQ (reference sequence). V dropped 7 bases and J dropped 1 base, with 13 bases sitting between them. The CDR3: CASTAPAENTEAFF. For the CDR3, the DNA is TGTGCCAGCACCGCGCCAGCAGAGAACACTGAAGCTTTCTTT. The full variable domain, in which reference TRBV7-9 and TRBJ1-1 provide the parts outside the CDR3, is DTGVSQNPRHKITKRGQNVTFRCDPISEHNRLYWYRQTLGQGPEFLTYFQNEAQLEKSRLLSDRFSAERPKGSFSTLEIQRTEQGDSAMYLCASTAPAENTEAFFGQGTRLTVV.

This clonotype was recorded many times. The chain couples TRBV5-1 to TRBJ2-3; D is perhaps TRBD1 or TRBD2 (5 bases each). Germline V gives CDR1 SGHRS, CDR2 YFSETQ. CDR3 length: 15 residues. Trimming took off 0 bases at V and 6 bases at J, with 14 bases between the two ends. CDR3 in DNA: TGCGCCAGCAGCTTGGTTCCCGCCAGGGAGGATACGCAGTATTTT. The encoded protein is CASSLVPAREDTQYF. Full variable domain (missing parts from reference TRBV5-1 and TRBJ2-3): KAGVTQTPRYLIKTRGQQVTLSCSPISGHRSVSWYQQTPGQGLQFLFEYFSETQRNKGNFPGRFSGRQFSNSRSEMNVSTLELGDSALYLCASSLVPAREDTQYFGPGTRLTVL.

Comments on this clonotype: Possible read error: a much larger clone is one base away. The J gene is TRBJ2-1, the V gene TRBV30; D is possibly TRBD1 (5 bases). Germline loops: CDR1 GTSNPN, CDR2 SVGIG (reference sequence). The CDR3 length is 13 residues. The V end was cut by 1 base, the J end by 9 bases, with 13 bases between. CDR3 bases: TGTGCCTGGAGTGCGGCAGGGCCGAGTGAGCAGTTCTTC. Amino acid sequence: CAWSAAGPSEQFF. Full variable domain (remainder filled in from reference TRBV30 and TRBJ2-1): SQTIHQWPATLVQPVGSPLSLECTVEGTSNPNLYWYRQAAGRGLQLLFYSVGIGQISSEVPQNLSASRPQDRQFILSSKKLLLSDSGFYLCAWSAAGPSEQFFGPGTRLTVL.

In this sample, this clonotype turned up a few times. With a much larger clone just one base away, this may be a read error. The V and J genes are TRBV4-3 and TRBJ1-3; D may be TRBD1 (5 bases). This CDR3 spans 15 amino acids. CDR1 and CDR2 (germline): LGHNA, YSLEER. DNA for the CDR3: TGCGCCAGCAGCCGGGGACGGAGCTCTGGAAGCACCATATATTTT. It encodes CASSRGRSSGSTIYF.

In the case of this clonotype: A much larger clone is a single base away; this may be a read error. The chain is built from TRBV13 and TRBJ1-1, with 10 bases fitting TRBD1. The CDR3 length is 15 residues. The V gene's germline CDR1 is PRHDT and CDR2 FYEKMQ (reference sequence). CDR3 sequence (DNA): TGTGCCAGCAGCTCAGCGGGACAGGGGAACACTGAAGCTCTCTTT. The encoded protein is CASSSAGQGNTEALF.

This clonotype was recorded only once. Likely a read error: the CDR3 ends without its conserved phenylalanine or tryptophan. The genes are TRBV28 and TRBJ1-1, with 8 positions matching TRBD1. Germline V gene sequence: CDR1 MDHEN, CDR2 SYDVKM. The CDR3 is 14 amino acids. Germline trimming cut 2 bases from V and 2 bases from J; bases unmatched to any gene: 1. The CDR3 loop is CASSLGQGNTEAFS. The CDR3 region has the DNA TGTGCCAGCAGTTTAGGACAGGGCAACACTGAAGCTTTCTCT.

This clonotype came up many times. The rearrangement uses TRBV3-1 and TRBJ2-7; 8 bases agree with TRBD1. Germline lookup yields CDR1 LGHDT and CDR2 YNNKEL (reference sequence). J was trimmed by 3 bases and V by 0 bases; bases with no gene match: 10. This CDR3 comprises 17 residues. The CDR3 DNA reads TGTGCCAGCAGCCAAGAATTCTCGCCGGACAGGGACTACGAGCAGTACTTC. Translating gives CASSQEFSPDRDYEQYF.

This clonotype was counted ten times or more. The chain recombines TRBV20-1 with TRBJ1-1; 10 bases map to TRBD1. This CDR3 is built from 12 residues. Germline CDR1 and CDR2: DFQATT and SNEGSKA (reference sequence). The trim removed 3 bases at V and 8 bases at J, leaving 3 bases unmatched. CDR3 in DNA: TGCAGTGCTAGCGACAGGGGGCAGGAAGCTTTCTTT. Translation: CSASDRGQEAFF.

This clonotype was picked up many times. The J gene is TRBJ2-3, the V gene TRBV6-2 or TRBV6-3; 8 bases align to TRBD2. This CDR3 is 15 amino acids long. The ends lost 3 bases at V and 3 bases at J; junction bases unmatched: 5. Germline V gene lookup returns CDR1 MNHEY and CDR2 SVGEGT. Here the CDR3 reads CASSYAGTRTDTQYF. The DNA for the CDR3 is TGTGCCAGCAGTTATGCCGGGACTAGGACAGATACGCAGTATTTT.

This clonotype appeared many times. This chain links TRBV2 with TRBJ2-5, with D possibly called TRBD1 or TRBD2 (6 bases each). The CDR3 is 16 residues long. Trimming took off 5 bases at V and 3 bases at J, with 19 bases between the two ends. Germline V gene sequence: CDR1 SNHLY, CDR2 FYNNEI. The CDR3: CASSSLPPGGEETQYF. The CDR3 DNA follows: TGTGCCAGCAGTTCCCTTCCCCCCGGGGGCGAAGAGACCCAGTACTTC. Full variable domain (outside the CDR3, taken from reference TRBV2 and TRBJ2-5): EPEVTQTPSHQVTQMGQEVILRCVPISNHLYFYWYRQILGQKVEFLVSFYNNEISEKSEIFDDQFSVERPDGSNFTLKIRSTKLEDSAMYFCASSSLPPGGEETQYFGPGTRLLVL.

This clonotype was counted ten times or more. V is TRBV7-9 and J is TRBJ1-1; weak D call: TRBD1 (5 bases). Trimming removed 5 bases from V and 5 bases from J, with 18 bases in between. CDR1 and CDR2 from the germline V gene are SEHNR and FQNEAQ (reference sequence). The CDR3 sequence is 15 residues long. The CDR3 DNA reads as TGTGCCAGCAGCACCCGGGACTCCCTTGGGACTGAAGCTTTCTTT. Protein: CASSTRDSLGTEAFF.

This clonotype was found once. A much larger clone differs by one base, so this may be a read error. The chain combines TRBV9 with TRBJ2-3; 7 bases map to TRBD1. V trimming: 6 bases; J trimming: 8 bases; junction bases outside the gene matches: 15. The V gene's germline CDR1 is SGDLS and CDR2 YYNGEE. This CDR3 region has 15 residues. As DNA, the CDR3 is TGTGCCAGCACCCCGGGACAGAGCATCGCAGGTACGCAGTATTTT. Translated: CASTPGQSIAGTQYF. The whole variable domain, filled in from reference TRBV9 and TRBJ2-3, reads DSGVTQTPKHLITATGQRVTLRCSPRSGDLSVYWYQQSLDQGLQFLIQYYNGEERAKGNILERFSAQQFPDLHSELNLSSLELGDSALYFCASTPGQSIAGTQYFGPGTRLTVL.

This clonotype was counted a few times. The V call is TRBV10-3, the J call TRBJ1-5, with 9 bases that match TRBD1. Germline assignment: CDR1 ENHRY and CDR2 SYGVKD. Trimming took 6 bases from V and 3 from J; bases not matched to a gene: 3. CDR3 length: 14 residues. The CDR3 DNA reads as TGTGCCATCAGGGGACAGGGTTACAATCAGCCCCAGCATTTT. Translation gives CAIRGQGYNQPQHF.

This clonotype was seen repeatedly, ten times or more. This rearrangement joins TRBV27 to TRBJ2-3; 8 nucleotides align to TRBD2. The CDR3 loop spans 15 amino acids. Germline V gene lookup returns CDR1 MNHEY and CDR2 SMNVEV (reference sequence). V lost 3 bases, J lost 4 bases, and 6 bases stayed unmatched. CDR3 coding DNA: TGTGCCAGCAGTTTGGTAGCGGGATGGTCAGATACGCAGTATTTT. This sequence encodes CASSLVAGWSDTQYF.

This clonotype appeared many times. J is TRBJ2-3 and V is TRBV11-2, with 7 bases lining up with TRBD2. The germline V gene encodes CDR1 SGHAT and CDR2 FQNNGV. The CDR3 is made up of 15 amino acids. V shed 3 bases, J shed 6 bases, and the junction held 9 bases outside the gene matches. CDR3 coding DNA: TGTGCCAGCAGCTTCGGCTCGACTAGCCCGGATACGCAGTATTTT. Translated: CASSFGSTSPDTQYF.

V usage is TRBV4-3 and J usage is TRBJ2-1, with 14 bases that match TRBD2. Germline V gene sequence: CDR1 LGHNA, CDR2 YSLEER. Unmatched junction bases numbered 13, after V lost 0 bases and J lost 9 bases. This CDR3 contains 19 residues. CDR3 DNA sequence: TGCGCCAGCAGCCAAGACCGAGGAGCCAGACTAGCGGGGGGGGTTGAGCAGTTCTTC. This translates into CASSQDRGARLAGGVEQFF.

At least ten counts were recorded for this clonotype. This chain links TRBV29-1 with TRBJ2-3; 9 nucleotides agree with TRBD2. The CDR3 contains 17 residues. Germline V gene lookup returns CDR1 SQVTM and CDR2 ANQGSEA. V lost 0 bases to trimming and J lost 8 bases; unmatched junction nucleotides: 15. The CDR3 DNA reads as TGCAGCGTTGAAGAAGTTAGGCTAGCGGGGCTCATCGCTACGCAGTATTTT. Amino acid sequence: CSVEEVRLAGLIATQYF.

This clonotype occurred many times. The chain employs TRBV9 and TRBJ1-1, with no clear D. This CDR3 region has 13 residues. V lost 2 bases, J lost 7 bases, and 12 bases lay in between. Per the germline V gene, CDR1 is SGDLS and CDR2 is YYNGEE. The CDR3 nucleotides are TGTGCCAGCAGCGTTTCACCCACCAATGAAGCTTTCTTT. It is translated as CASSVSPTNEAFF.

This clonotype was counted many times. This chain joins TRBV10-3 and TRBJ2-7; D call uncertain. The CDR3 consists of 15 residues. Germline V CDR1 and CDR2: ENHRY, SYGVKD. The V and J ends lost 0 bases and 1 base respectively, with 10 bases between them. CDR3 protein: CAISESSRQSYEQYF. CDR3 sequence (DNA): TGTGCCATCAGTGAGTCTTCGCGCCAATCCTACGAGCAGTACTTC.

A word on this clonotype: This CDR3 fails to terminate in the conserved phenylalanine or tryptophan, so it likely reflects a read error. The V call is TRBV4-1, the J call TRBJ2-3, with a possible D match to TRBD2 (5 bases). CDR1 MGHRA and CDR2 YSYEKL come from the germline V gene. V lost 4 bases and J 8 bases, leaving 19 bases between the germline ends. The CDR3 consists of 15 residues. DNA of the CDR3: TGCGCCAGCAGCCCGAAAGCTCTAGCCCCAGGTACGCAGTATCTT. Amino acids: CASSPKALAPGTQYL.

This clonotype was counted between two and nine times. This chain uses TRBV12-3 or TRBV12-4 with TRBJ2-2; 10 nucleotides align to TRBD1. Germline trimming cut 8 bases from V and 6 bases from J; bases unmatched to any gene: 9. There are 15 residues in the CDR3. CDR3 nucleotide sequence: TGTGCCAGCTGGGCGACAGGGGGCTTTGCCGGGGAGCTGTTTTTT. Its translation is CASWATGGFAGELFF.

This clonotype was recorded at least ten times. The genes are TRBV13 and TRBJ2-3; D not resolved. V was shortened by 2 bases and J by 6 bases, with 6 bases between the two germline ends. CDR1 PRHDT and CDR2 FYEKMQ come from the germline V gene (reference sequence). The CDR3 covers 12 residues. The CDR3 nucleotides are TGTGCCAGCAGCTTACGGTACGATACGCAGTATTTT. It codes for CASSLRYDTQYF.

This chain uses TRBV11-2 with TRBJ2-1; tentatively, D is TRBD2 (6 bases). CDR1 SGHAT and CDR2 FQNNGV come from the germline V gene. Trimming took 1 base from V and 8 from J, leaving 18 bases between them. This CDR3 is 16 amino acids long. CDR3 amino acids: CASSLVEGPVGDEQFF. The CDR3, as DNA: TGTGCCAGCAGCTTAGTGGAGGGCCCCGTTGGGGATGAGCAGTTCTTC.

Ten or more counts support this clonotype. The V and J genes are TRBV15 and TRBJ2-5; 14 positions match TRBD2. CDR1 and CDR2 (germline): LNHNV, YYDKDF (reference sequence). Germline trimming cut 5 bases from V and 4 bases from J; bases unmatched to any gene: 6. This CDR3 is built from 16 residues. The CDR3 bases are TGTGCCACCAGCCCAGGGACTAGCGGGAGAGGAGAGACCCAGTACTTC. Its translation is CATSPGTSGRGETQYF. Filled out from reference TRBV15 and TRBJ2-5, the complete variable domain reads DAMVIQNPRYQVTQFGKPVTLSCSQTLNHNVMYWYQQKSSQAPKLLFHYYDKDFNNEADTPDNFQSRRPNTSFCFLDIRSPGLGDTAMYLCATSPGTSGRGETQYFGPGTRLLVL.